This T cell receptor (beta chain) was identified during a study of STAT3 mutations in large granular lymphocyte leukemia. Study as a whole: Immunosuppressive therapy was given to more than half of T-LGLL patients. Findings of the study overall: In T-cell large granular lymphocyte leukemia, about half of patients showed multiple immunodominant subclonotypes. Some patients had persisting codominant clonotypes that could mask small clones.

CDR1 and CDR2 (germline): KGHSH, LQKENI. The CDR3 extends over 12 residues, inclusive of both ends. The method was immunoSEQ multiplex PCR; TCRdb's version includes in-frame clones alone and lacks a portion of them. This repertoire includes about 2,600 clones. Concerning this clone itself: The antigen is undetermined. Lacking the conserved final phenylalanine or tryptophan, this CDR3 likely reflects a read error. Because the CDR3's place on the DNA is in doubt, the DNA is left out and the CDR3 is given as listed by TCRdb.

The sequence derives from a human donor with T large granular lymphocyte leukemia. The donor label of this sample is uncertain. Some clones in this sample may be carry-over from other donors' samples. The specimen was PBMCs. This chain connects TRBV18 to TRBJ2-2; TRBD1 is the table's D call, not checked against the DNA. CDR3: CASSQGQGGTGE.